Listed below are T cell receptor beta chains from one sample, sequenced in a study of early T cells in non-severe SARS-CoV-2 infection. TCRdb processed the 5' RACE reads anew with MiXCR; each CDR3 protein has one entry. Seen here are about 50,000 distinct CDR3 sequences, roughly 16% observed once, and the top ten hold approximately 4%. The specimen comprised whole blood, sampled at baseline. These receptors were obtained from an adult who was a healthcare worker with PCR-confirmed SARS-CoV-2 infection or an uninfected control (not recorded which). The CDR3 runs from the conserved cysteine through the conserved F or W. D genes are given only for firm matches. Some rows mark clone size as missing; the rest say once, few, many or name a class of expanded clone.

v_call: TRBV28
d_call: NA
clone_size: many
j_call: TRBJ2-7
cdr3_nt: TGTGCCAGCAGTTTAGTCCGGGCTGGCTACTACGAGCAGTACTTC
cdr3_aa: CASSLVRAGYYEQYF

v_call: TRBV12-3/TRBV12-4
d_call: NA
clone_size: many
j_call: TRBJ2-4
cdr3_nt: TGTGCCAGCAGCGATCCCGGGAATCTAGCCAAAAACATTCAGTACTTC
cdr3_aa: CASSDPGNLAKNIQYF

v_call: TRBV7-9
d_call: NA
clone_size: many
j_call: TRBJ1-2
cdr3_nt: TGTGCCAGCAGCTTAGGGCGGGGGATTAAGCTCTATGGCTACACCTTC
cdr3_aa: CASSLGRGIKLYGYTF

v_call: TRBV28
d_call: NA
clone_size: NA
j_call: TRBJ1-4
cdr3_nt: TGTGCCAGCAGTTTAGATCATCGGGGAGAAAAACTGTTTTTT
cdr3_aa: CASSLDHRGEKLFF

v_call: TRBV3-1
d_call: TRBD1
clone_size: NA
j_call: TRBJ2-7
cdr3_nt: TGTGCCAGCAGCCCGGGGACAGCCTACGAGCAGTACTTC
cdr3_aa: CASSPGTAYEQYF

v_call: TRBV6-1
d_call: NA
clone_size: many
j_call: TRBJ2-7
cdr3_nt: TGTGCCAGCAGATCCATGTACGGGCAGTACTTC
cdr3_aa: CASRSMYGQYF

v_call: TRBV4-1
d_call: TRBD2
clone_size: medium-sized
j_call: TRBJ2-1
cdr3_nt: TGCGCCAGCAGCCAAGATCTTGTAGCGGGCACGGTTGAGCAGTTCTTC
cdr3_aa: CASSQDLVAGTVEQFF

v_call: TRBV4-2
d_call: TRBD2
clone_size: NA
j_call: TRBJ2-7
cdr3_nt: TGTGCCAGCAGCCACGGGACTAGCGGATACGAGCAGTACTTC
cdr3_aa: CASSHGTSGYEQYF

v_call: TRBV12-3/TRBV12-4
d_call: NA
clone_size: NA
j_call: TRBJ2-2
cdr3_nt: TGTGCCAGCAGTTTTCAACGTAACACCGGGGAGCTGTTTTTT
cdr3_aa: CASSFQRNTGELFF

v_call: TRBV11-2
d_call: TRBD1
clone_size: NA
j_call: TRBJ2-1
cdr3_nt: TGTGCCAGCAGCCCAGGGGGCGCCTATAGCAATGAGCAGTTCTTC
cdr3_aa: CASSPGGAYSNEQFF

v_call: TRBV6-7
d_call: TRBD1
clone_size: few
j_call: TRBJ1-5
cdr3_nt: TGTGCCAGCGAAGACAGGGATAGCAATCAGCCCCAGCATTTT
cdr3_aa: CASEDRDSNQPQHF

v_call: TRBV4-1
d_call: NA
clone_size: many
j_call: TRBJ2-2
cdr3_nt: TGCGCCAGCAGCCAAGGATATCGAACTGGCAGGGCTCCTTCCGGGGAGCTGTTTTTT
cdr3_aa: CASSQGYRTGRAPSGELFF

v_call: TRBV7-6
d_call: TRBD1
clone_size: few
j_call: TRBJ2-2
cdr3_nt: TGTGCCAGCAGCTTAACCGACAGGGATGGCGGGGAGCTGTTTTTT
cdr3_aa: CASSLTDRDGGELFF

v_call: TRBV6-6
d_call: NA
clone_size: NA
j_call: TRBJ2-7
cdr3_nt: TGTGCCAGCACCCCGGGGGTTACCTACGAGCAGTACTTC
cdr3_aa: CASTPGVTYEQYF

v_call: TRBV7-9
d_call: NA
clone_size: NA
j_call: TRBJ2-1
cdr3_nt: TGTGCCAGCAGCTTGGAACAGGAGAATGAGCAGTTCTTC
cdr3_aa: CASSLEQENEQFF

v_call: TRBV6-1
d_call: NA
clone_size: few
j_call: TRBJ2-7
cdr3_nt: TGTGCCAGCACCGACCGGCAGGTCGGCGGCTACGAGCAGTACTTC
cdr3_aa: CASTDRQVGGYEQYF

v_call: TRBV4-2
d_call: TRBD2
clone_size: NA
j_call: TRBJ2-2
cdr3_nt: TGTGCCAGCAGCCAACAGCTAGCGGGAGTCGAAGGGGAGCTGTTTTTT
cdr3_aa: CASSQQLAGVEGELFF

v_call: TRBV7-2
d_call: NA
clone_size: few
j_call: TRBJ2-1
cdr3_nt: TGTGCCAGCAGCTTAGAACGGTCCGATGAGCAGTTCTTC
cdr3_aa: CASSLERSDEQFF

v_call: TRBV11-2
d_call: TRBD2
clone_size: many
j_call: TRBJ2-2
cdr3_nt: TGTGCCAGCAGCCCGGCCGCAGGACTAGTCTCCGGGGAGCTGTTTTTT
cdr3_aa: CASSPAAGLVSGELFF

v_call: TRBV12-3/TRBV12-4
d_call: NA
clone_size: NA
j_call: TRBJ1-1
cdr3_nt: TGTGCCAGCAGTTCTTGGCGGGACTCCTTTGAAGCTTTCTTT
cdr3_aa: CASSSWRDSFEAFF

v_call: TRBV7-9
d_call: TRBD2
clone_size: many
j_call: TRBJ2-1
cdr3_nt: TGTGCCAGCAGCTTGGGGGGGAATCGTATGAATGAGCAGTTCTTC
cdr3_aa: CASSLGGNRMNEQFF

v_call: TRBV7-9
d_call: NA
clone_size: NA
j_call: TRBJ2-5
cdr3_nt: TGTGCCAGCAGCGAGGGACTGCAAGAGACCCAGTACTTC
cdr3_aa: CASSEGLQETQYF

v_call: TRBV6-5
d_call: TRBD2
clone_size: medium-sized
j_call: TRBJ2-7
cdr3_nt: TGTGCCAGCAGTTACTCGTCCAGCGGGAGTCCCCGACCCTACGAGCAGTACTTC
cdr3_aa: CASSYSSSGSPRPYEQYF

v_call: TRBV19
d_call: NA
clone_size: NA
j_call: TRBJ2-2
cdr3_nt: TGTGCCACCAGAGGGAACCGAAACACCGGGGAGCTGTTTTTT
cdr3_aa: CATRGNRNTGELFF

v_call: TRBV24-1
d_call: TRBD2
clone_size: few
j_call: TRBJ2-1
cdr3_nt: TGTGCCACCAGTGATCCCCTAGCGGGTACGGGGGAGCAGTTCTTC
cdr3_aa: CATSDPLAGTGEQFF

v_call: TRBV7-8
d_call: TRBD2
clone_size: NA
j_call: TRBJ2-7
cdr3_nt: TGTGCCAGCAGCTTAGACGCGGGGGGCACCTACGAGCAGTACTTC
cdr3_aa: CASSLDAGGTYEQYF

v_call: TRBV24-1
d_call: NA
clone_size: few
j_call: TRBJ2-3
cdr3_nt: TGTGCCACCAGTGCCACGACATACAGCACAGATACGCAGTATTTT
cdr3_aa: CATSATTYSTDTQYF

v_call: TRBV3-1
d_call: TRBD2
clone_size: few
j_call: TRBJ2-5
cdr3_nt: TGTGCCAGCAGGTTGCGGGGGGGAAAAGAGACCCAGTACTTC
cdr3_aa: CASRLRGGKETQYF

v_call: TRBV4-1
d_call: NA
clone_size: few
j_call: TRBJ2-1
cdr3_nt: TGCGCCAGCAGCCAGGGTGGACCCTACAATGAGCAGTTCTTC
cdr3_aa: CASSQGGPYNEQFF

v_call: TRBV11-1
d_call: TRBD2
clone_size: few
j_call: TRBJ2-3
cdr3_nt: TGTGCCCCCGCGGGACTAGGCACAGATACGCAGTATTTT
cdr3_aa: CAPAGLGTDTQYF

v_call: TRBV20-1
d_call: NA
clone_size: few
j_call: TRBJ2-1
cdr3_nt: TGCAGTGCTAGAACCGCTAGCGAGAGCTCCTACAATGAGCAGTTCTTC
cdr3_aa: CSARTASESSYNEQFF

v_call: TRBV19
d_call: NA
clone_size: once
j_call: TRBJ2-1
cdr3_nt: TGTGCCAGTAAAGTTAGAAATGAGCAGTTCTTC
cdr3_aa: CASKVRNEQFF

v_call: TRBV3-1
d_call: NA
clone_size: few
j_call: TRBJ2-7
cdr3_nt: TGTGCCAGCAGCCAAGCTACAGGTTCCTACGAGCAGTACTTC
cdr3_aa: CASSQATGSYEQYF

v_call: TRBV19
d_call: NA
clone_size: NA
j_call: TRBJ2-5
cdr3_nt: TGTGCCAGTGCACCAGGGTCGATTCGTCAAGAGACCCAGTACTTC
cdr3_aa: CASAPGSIRQETQYF

v_call: TRBV3-1
d_call: NA
clone_size: many
j_call: TRBJ2-2
cdr3_nt: TGTGCCCTCTTGACCGGGGAGCTGTTTTTT
cdr3_aa: CALLTGELFF

v_call: TRBV4-1
d_call: TRBD1
clone_size: many
j_call: TRBJ2-1
cdr3_nt: TGCGCCAGCAGAAAGACAGGGACCGACAATGAGCAGTTCTTC
cdr3_aa: CASRKTGTDNEQFF

v_call: TRBV2
d_call: TRBD2
clone_size: NA
j_call: TRBJ2-5
cdr3_nt: TGTGCCAGCAGTGAAGCGCTTAGTAGCGGGGGGAGAGAGACCCAGTACTTC
cdr3_aa: CASSEALSSGGRETQYF

v_call: TRBV7-8
d_call: NA
clone_size: many
j_call: TRBJ1-2
cdr3_nt: TGTGCCAGCAGCTTAGGACAGGCGCTTAACTATGGCTACACCTTC
cdr3_aa: CASSLGQALNYGYTF

v_call: TRBV30
d_call: TRBD2
clone_size: few
j_call: TRBJ2-7
cdr3_nt: TGTGCCGGGAGGGAGTTAACCGGGGAGCAGTACTTC
cdr3_aa: CAGRELTGEQYF

v_call: TRBV20-1
d_call: NA
clone_size: few
j_call: TRBJ1-5
cdr3_nt: TGCAGTGCTAGCATGCGGGACAAAGGGGCACCGGATCAGCCCCAGCATTTT
cdr3_aa: CSASMRDKGAPDQPQHF